What follows describes a single T cell receptor (beta chain). The genomic DNA TCR beta CDR3 region underwent two rounds of multiplex PCR. Amplification in first-round PCR relied on primers specific to each TRBV and TRBJ gene. TCRdb called the multiplex PCR reads again in MiXCR, with one record for every CDR3 protein. Among tens of thousands of distinct CDR3 sequences listed, around 42% were seen once. This specimen comes from a study of prognosis after radiotherapy for stage I lung cancer. The V end was cut by 5 bases, the J end by 6 bases, with 11 bases between. The length of the CDR3 is 12 residues. Germline V gene sequence: CDR1 MNHEY, CDR2 SVGEGT.

The chain joins TRBV6-2 or TRBV6-3 to TRBJ2-7; D not certain. The origin of this receptor is a donor over 45 with non-small cell lung cancer. Sample: PBMCs, taken before or after stereotactic body radiation therapy (not recorded which). This CDR3 is CASSRYESEQYF. As DNA, the CDR3 is TGTGCCAGCAGTCGCTATGAGTCCGAGCAGTACTTC.